This T cell receptor beta chain was sequenced during a study of cytomegalovirus exposure and HLA in healthy donors. Trimming cost V 0 bases and J 2 bases, with 11 bases left between them. Germline loops: CDR1 SGHRS, CDR2 YFSETQ. The length of the CDR3 is 15 residues. Clones were sequenced by immunoSEQ multiplex PCR, and TCRdb holds only the in-frame ones, with some missing. This sample carries 140,000 to 150,000 clones, about 89% of them seen once, and the ten largest clones take 0.6% to 0.8%. Sequencing used PBMCs. The chain carries TRBV5-1 and TRBJ1-2; no definite D call. The source of this sequence is a man between 18 and 35 years old in good health and CMV-seronegative. This CDR3 reads CASSLDPGINYGYTF. CDR3 nucleotide sequence: TGCGCCAGCAGCTTGGACCCGGGGATCAACTATGGCTACACCTTC.